This T cell receptor (beta chain) is drawn from a study of cytomegalovirus exposure and HLA in healthy donors (dated by TCRdb to about 2017). Turning to the overall study: According to an earlier analysis of around 600 of the donors, roughly 180 million T cells yielded 90 million to 130 million unique TCR beta sequences and more than 250 Gb of sequence data. An early release covering over 500 HLA-typed donors comprised 300 to 350 gigabases of sequencing data and tens of millions of unique TCR sequences. The genetic ancestry cluster associated with self-reported Caucasian donors included around 76% of the 350 to 500 genotyped donors. The study aimed to test whether cataloging public T cell receptors could reveal signatures of past pathogen exposure. Using immunosequencing, the study profiled T cell repertoires from fewer than 700 subjects and related those repertoires to cytomegalovirus serostatus. Besides the first cohort of 500 to 700 subjects, a separate validation cohort made up of roughly 120 different subjects was used. The study combined high-throughput TCR immunosequencing, statistical association of individual TCRs with disease status, and machine learning to predict cytomegalovirus infection status. In a later analysis, previously published TCR beta repertoires from more than 500 donors were re-analyzed and high-resolution HLA genotyping was added so that TCR occurrence patterns could be studied. The later analysis used no new phenotypic data to find candidate immune exposures, relying instead on TCR beta sequences and their occurrence across donors. In an earlier analysis of a few hundred of the donors, high-throughput TCR beta sequencing was used to judge whether each TCR beta V gene segment behaved as functional or pseudogenic. Alongside the repertoire data, information on donor age, sex, ethnicity and CMV serostatus was compiled. A later genetic analysis took genome-wide SNP genotypes for about three fifths of the roughly 700 donors and used that subset as a discovery cohort. Every discovery cohort repertoire had been produced on one sequencing platform. HLA typing covered class I and class II loci at four-digit resolution. Typing coverage varied by locus: roughly 620-630 donors for A, B, C, DRB1 and DQB1; approximately 560 for DQA1; over 600 for DPA1; approximately 470 for DPB1. Four to six DR-DQ haplotypes were handled as single units for association and clustering, since linkage in the cohort was strong. Among 398 genotyped donors of the cohort, an average of about 240,000 unique TCR beta nucleotide sequences were sequenced per donor, roughly 20% of them non-productive.

The cohort was made up of roughly 670 healthy bone marrow donors. Cohort members were all nominally healthy when sampled, although unrecorded immune exposures were likely present. The donor was CMV seronegative and was included in the group of a few hundred seronegative cohort members. A peripheral blood sample was provided by each donor, and peripheral blood mononuclear cells were used for TCR beta sequencing. Genomic DNA was extracted from the blood cell samples with the Qiagen DNeasy Blood Extraction Kit. The full study reports these points: An earlier analysis of approximately 540 of the donors showed that most TCR beta V segments appeared in productive rearrangements either about 90% or about 30% of the time, which broadly matched IMGT annotations. Because the 87-base-pair reads could not distinguish some IMGT-functional V segments, including TRBV6-2 and TRBV6-3, those segments were excluded. Across donors, most TCR sequences were observed very rarely, whereas some public TCRs were present in many individuals. The cohort was sequenced for TCR beta chains only, and without alpha or paired-chain data the features that could be detected were limited. A further reported finding was that TCR beta sequences accurately predicted the HLA-A and HLA-B alleles for most subjects in the first cohort. A cluster of highly shared sequence variants was judged likely to represent a technical artifact of the sequencing pipeline. Compared with equally common non-associated chains, HLA-associated TCR beta chains in a later analysis were more clonally expanded and had lower generation probabilities. V-gene and J-gene trimming of TCR beta chains was associated with a missense DCLRE1C variant in a later genetic analysis, and the association was replicated in an independent cohort. Sequencing depth was assumed to be roughly uniform across donors in the presence/absence analyses, though that assumption may not hold. In vitro tests confirmed that three of the cytomegalovirus-associated TCR beta chains recognize cytomegalovirus antigens. In a later analysis, the rate of TCR association differed among HLA loci, with DRB1 alleles having the most associated TCRs and HLA-C alleles having the fewest. Cytomegalovirus status was reported to be diagnosed by the classifier with high specificity and sensitivity in both the original and validation cohorts. In a later analysis, about 16,000 TCR beta sequences were associated with specific HLA alleles at a false discovery rate of 0.05. The study listed 164 TCR beta chains as associated with cytomegalovirus. Correlated functional status among segregating V segments might be attributable to linkage disequilibrium, but an unknown experimental factor could not be ruled out. The only immune exposure information available for the cohort was CMV serostatus. A later analysis found that most CMV-associated TCR beta chains appeared HLA-restricted, with HLA associations seemingly driven largely by CMV exposure. The authors suggested that the approach could potentially be extended to other disease states and immunological phenotypes. In a later genetic analysis, fewer N-insertions in productive TCRs were reported among donors in an Asian-associated ancestry cluster than the roughly 700-donor mean. According to a later analysis, parvovirus B19, influenza, CMV and Epstein-Barr virus appeared linked to several top co-occurrence clusters. Because HLA typing was missing for some donors at each locus, association tests included only the typed subset. Because counts were too low, 15 to 20 rarely observed V segments, including chromosome 9 orphons, were excluded from the earlier analysis of 587 of the donors. Assigning TCR associations to individual alleles was difficult when HLA alleles, especially DR and DQ, strongly co-occurred.

Libraries were constructed by the immunoSEQ multiplex PCR assay. The multiplex PCR relied on a mix of 60 forward primers for TCR Vbeta segments and 13 reverse primers for TCR Jbeta segments. The CDR3 region of rearranged TCR beta genes was amplified from genomic DNA by a multiplex PCR assay. The amplified TCR beta libraries were sequenced on the Illumina HiSeq System as 87-base-pair reads. The authors processed their data as follows. In a later analysis, 70 million to 95 million unique TCR beta chains were counted across the roughly 610 repertoires, and approximately 9.9 million of these chains were shared by at least two donors. Raw reads were error-corrected and collapsed into unique sequences with a nearest-neighbor algorithm that merged closely related sequences to remove PCR and sequencing errors. CDR3 sequences were aligned to IMGT reference sequences to assign V, D and J gene segments. For a sequence to be retained, at least a six-nucleotide match to both a V gene segment and a J gene segment was required. A rearrangement counted as productive if the CDR3 had no stop codons and remained in frame with V and J, and every other rearrangement counted as non-productive. CDR3 was defined according to IMGT convention as the region running from the second conserved V-encoded cysteine to the conserved J-encoded phenylalanine. Sequences without an unambiguous match to a single V gene segment were excluded from the earlier analysis of almost 600 of the donors. In an earlier analysis of approximately 590 of the donors, V segments were called functional above 56.7% productive rearrangements and were called segregating when the between-donor standard deviation exceeded 5%. A statistical classification framework was built for diagnosing cytomegalovirus status from the catalog of TCR beta chain sequences. A later analysis assigned V and J genes by comparing TCR nucleotide sequences with IMGT/GENE-DB human TR gene sequences. A later analysis assigned CDR3 sequences and most-parsimonious VDJ recombination scenarios with the TCRdist pipeline. In a later analysis, each TCR beta chain was defined by its CDR3 amino acid sequence together with its V-gene family, and reads without a unique V-gene family were excluded. A later analysis removed roughly 590 highly shared, low-generation-probability nucleotide sequences to deal with suspected cross-contamination and a sequencing artifact. In a later analysis, a clonal expansion index for each public chain was calculated from normalized within-repertoire ranks of inferred template counts. Generation probabilities in a later analysis came from a VDJ recombination model fitted to out-of-frame rearrangements, and those results were checked against IGoR. In a later analysis, hypergeometric tests were used to score TCR-TCR, TCR-HLA and TCR-CMV co-occurrence, with a repertoire-size bias correction applied to TCR pairs. A later analysis estimated false discovery rates by permuting HLA or CMV assignments 20 times. In a later analysis, co-occurring TCRs were grouped with DBSCAN, and TCRdist sequence similarity was added when clustering was performed within HLA-allele-positive subsets. Repertoires with fewer than 30,000 or more than 120,000 public chains, plus five repertoires with anomalous nucleotide sharing, were excluded from co-occurrence clustering. Drawn from immuneACCESS, this table holds only the in-frame rearrangements with V and J called that TCRdb kept. Clones are partly lost; checked studies trace under half to an unresolved V gene and leave the rest unexplained. The V and J calls and clone size come from that table; D and trimming were worked out from the DNA. The sample records about 160,000 clones, roughly 78% of which are singletons. Jointly, the top ten make up just over 3% of the sample.

About this clone itself: Its antigen is currently not known. No base quality values were provided; no much bigger clone lies one nucleotide off.

The germline V gene supplies CDR1 SGDLS and CDR2 YYNGEE. Trimmed from V: 0 bases; trimmed from J: 4 bases; junction bases lacking a gene match: 13. From the cysteine up to the phenylalanine, the CDR3 has a length of 19 residues. Solely the CDR3 DNA is kept, with 57 bases framed from the first base. Source material: PBMCs. The TCR was taken from a woman between 35 and 50 years old in good health and CMV-seronegative. The V gene is TRBV9 and the J gene is TRBJ2-1; TRBD2 aligns with 10 central bases. The CDR3 protein: CASSVEVAGGPSPYNEQFF. DNA sequence: TGTGCCAGCAGCGTAGAGGTAGCGGGGGGCCCCTCGCCGTACAATGAGCAGTTCTTC.